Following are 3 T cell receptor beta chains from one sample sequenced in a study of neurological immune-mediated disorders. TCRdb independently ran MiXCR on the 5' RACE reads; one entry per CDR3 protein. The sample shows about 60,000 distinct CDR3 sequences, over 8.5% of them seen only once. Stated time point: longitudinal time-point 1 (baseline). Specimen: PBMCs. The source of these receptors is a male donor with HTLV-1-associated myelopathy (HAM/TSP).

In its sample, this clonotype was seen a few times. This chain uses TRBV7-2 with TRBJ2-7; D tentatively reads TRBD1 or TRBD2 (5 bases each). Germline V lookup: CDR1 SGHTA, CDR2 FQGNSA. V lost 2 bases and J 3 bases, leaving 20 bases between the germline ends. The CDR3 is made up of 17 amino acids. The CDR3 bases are TGTGCCAGCAGCTTACGCCCCGGTGGGACGCTCGTCTACGAGCAGTACTTC. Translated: CASSLRPGGTLVYEQYF.

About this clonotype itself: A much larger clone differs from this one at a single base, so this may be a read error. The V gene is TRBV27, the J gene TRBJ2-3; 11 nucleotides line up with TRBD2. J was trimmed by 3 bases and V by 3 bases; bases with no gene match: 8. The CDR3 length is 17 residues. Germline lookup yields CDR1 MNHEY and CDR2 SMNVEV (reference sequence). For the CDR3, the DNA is TGTGCCAGCAGTTTTTCTACTAGCGGGGGTGGAACAGATACGCAGTATTTT. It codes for CASSFSTSGGGTDTQYF.

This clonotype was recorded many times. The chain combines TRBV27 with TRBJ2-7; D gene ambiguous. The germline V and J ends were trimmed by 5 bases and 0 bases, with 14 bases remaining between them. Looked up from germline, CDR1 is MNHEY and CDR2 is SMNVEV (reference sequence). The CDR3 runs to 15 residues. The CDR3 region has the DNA TGTGCCAGCAGTCCCGGTCACTCCCCCTCCTACGAGCAGTACTTC. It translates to CASSPGHSPSYEQYF.